A single sample is the source of the 5 T cell receptor beta chains below, sequenced in a study of blood T cell repertoires in COVID-19 (dated by TCRdb to the early 2020s). The method was the immunoSEQ multiplex PCR assay. TCRdb limited this immuneACCESS table to in-frame rearrangements with V and J called. A share of clones is missing; checked studies link under half to unresolved V genes, and the rest is unexplained. This sample holds 300,000 to 400,000 clones; roughly 90% were observed only once. Approximately 3% of the sample lies in the top ten. Sequences were obtained from peripheral blood. These receptors were collected from a woman aged 30 to 39 with COVID-19, enrolled during active disease.

This clone was counted once. This chain connects TRBV25-1 to TRBJ2-5, with 7 nucleotides matching TRBD2. The CDR3 spans 15 residues. J was trimmed by 5 bases and V by 5 bases; bases with no gene match: 11. CDR1 and CDR2 (germline): MGHDK, SYGVNS. The CDR3 region has the DNA TGTGCCAGCAGTCACGGGGGGTTAATAGGGGAGACCCAGTACTTC. This sequence encodes CASSHGGLIGETQYF.

This clone was picked up one time. The CDR3 DNA reads TGCGCCAGCAGCGTTGACGGGAGGAACACTGAAGCTTTCTTT. Translated, it gives CASSVDGRNTEAFF. The chain has TRBV5-1 and TRBJ1-1; no clear D gene. Trimming took off 4 bases at V and 1 base at J, with 11 bases between the two ends. Germline CDR1 SGHRS, CDR2 YFSETQ. This CDR3 has 14 amino acids.

This clone was detected a few times. This rearrangement joins TRBV6-4 to TRBJ1-1; D remains ambiguous. V gave up 4 bases and J gave up 4 bases, with 16 bases separating them. The CDR3 is 15 amino acids. CDR1 is MRHNA and CDR2 is SNTAGT in the germline V gene. The CDR3 bases are TGTGCCAGCAGTGCGGTCCACAGCGCGGGCACTGAAGCTTTCTTT. Translated: CASSAVHSAGTEAFF.

The chain links TRBV3-1 (or the pseudogene TRBV3-2) to TRBJ2-3, with 7 bases fitting TRBD1. The V gene end was trimmed by 2 bases and the J gene end by 8 bases; junction bases not matched to a gene: 10. Per germline, CDR1 LGHDT and CDR2 YNNKEL (reference sequence). The CDR3 runs 15 residues. CDR3 DNA: TGTGCCAGCAGCCAATCCCGACAGGGTATGTCTACGCAGTATTTT. Residues: CASSQSRQGMSTQYF.

This rearrangement joins TRBV7-2 to TRBJ2-7; 11 nucleotides agree with TRBD2. In germline, CDR1 is SGHTA, CDR2 FQGNSA. The CDR3 contains 15 residues. The CDR3 here is CASSVAGGLSYEQYV. The CDR3 bases are TGTGCCAGCAGCGTAGCGGGAGGGCTTTCCTACGAGCAGTACGTC.